Presented here are 18 T cell receptor beta chains from one specimen sequenced in a study of beta chain features in type 1 diabetes. Sequencing targeted expressed TCRB transcripts, as all isolated RNA had been reverse transcribed. TCRdb's table, derived via immunoSEQ multiplex PCR, lists solely in-frame clones and lacks some. The sample yields more than 30,000 clones, 64% seen once. The specimen was Tregs from blood. These receptors all come from a woman between 25 and 40 years old in good health.

The V gene is TRBV28, the J gene TRBJ1-1, with 7 positions matching TRBD1. Germline CDR1 and CDR2: MDHEN and SYDVKM. The CDR3 runs to 16 residues. V gave up 4 bases and J gave up 0 bases; unmatched junction bases: 8. The DNA for the CDR3 is TGTGCCAGCAGTTCAACAGGGGCACTCGTGAACACTGAAGCTTTCTTT. Translating gives CASSSTGALVNTEAFF.

This clone appeared a few times. V usage is TRBV15 and J usage is TRBJ2-3; 7 bases agree with TRBD2. The germline gives CDR1 LNHNV, CDR2 YYDKDF (reference sequence). With V trimmed by 1 base and J by 0 bases, 13 bases remained unmatched. This CDR3 spans 19 amino acids. Here the CDR3 reads CATSRAKLGGVASTDTQYF. The CDR3 nucleotides read TGTGCCACCAGCAGAGCAAAACTGGGGGGGGTTGCTAGCACAGATACGCAGTATTTT.

The chain links TRBV25-1 to TRBJ2-1; 7 bases are a match to TRBD2. The CDR3 has 17 residues. The V gene's germline CDR1 is MGHDK and CDR2 SYGVNS. Germline trimming cut 4 bases from V and 1 base from J; bases unmatched to any gene: 10. The CDR3 reads CASSGSLMGGSYNEQFF. The CDR3 DNA follows: TGTGCCAGCAGTGGAAGCCTTATGGGGGGGTCCTACAATGAGCAGTTCTTC.

This chain links TRBV12-5 with TRBJ2-1; 14 bases are a match to TRBD2. After removal of 3 bases from V and 8 bases from J, the junction contained 21 bases not matched to a gene. Germline values: CDR1 LGHNT, CDR2 FRNRAP. CDR3 size: 21 residues. The CDR3 loop reads CASGFEPKKGLAGAPMHEQFF. DNA of the CDR3: TGTGCTAGTGGTTTCGAACCCAAAAAGGGACTAGCGGGAGCCCCCATGCATGAGCAGTTCTTC.

The V and J genes are TRBV12-5 and TRBJ2-5; weak D call: TRBD1 (6 bases). The length of the CDR3 is 16 residues. The V end was cut by 4 bases, the J end by 0 bases, with 15 bases between. Per the germline V gene, CDR1 is LGHNT and CDR2 is FRNRAP. The CDR3 loop reads CASGWGRAVDQETQYF. CDR3 DNA sequence: TGTGCTAGTGGTTGGGGGCGGGCCGTCGACCAAGAGACCCAGTACTTC.

For the CDR3, the DNA is TGTGCCTGGAGAGAAAGGGAGACAAAAAAAGAGACCCAGTACTTC. Its protein is CAWRERETKKETQYF. The chain employs TRBV30 and TRBJ2-5; D may be TRBD2 (5 bases). Germline assignment: CDR1 GTSNPN and CDR2 SVGIG (reference sequence). V lost 3 bases, J lost 3 bases, and 17 bases lay in between. The CDR3 is made up of 15 amino acids.

CDR3 DNA: TGCGCCAGCAGCCAAGAACCCCGACTAGCGGGAGGGCTAACGTTAGCCAAAAACATTCAGTACTTC. It translates to CASSQEPRLAGGLTLAKNIQYF. The chain employs TRBV4-1 and TRBJ2-4; 14 positions match TRBD2. Per the germline V gene, CDR1 is MGHRA and CDR2 is YSYEKL. Trimming removed 0 bases from V and 0 bases from J; junction bases left unmatched: 13. The CDR3 is 22 residues long.

The chain couples TRBV11-1 to TRBJ2-7; 8 nucleotides match TRBD2. The CDR3 length is 14 residues. Germline trimming cut 5 bases from V and 4 bases from J; bases unmatched to any gene: 7. Germline V CDR1 and CDR2: SGHAT, FQDESV (reference sequence). The CDR3 DNA sequence: TGTGCCAGCAGCCCGAGCGGGAGTCGATACGAGCAGTACTTC. It translates to CASSPSGSRYEQYF.

The J gene is TRBJ1-5, the V gene TRBV2; no definite D call. The CDR3 extends over 13 amino acids. CDR1 and CDR2 (germline): SNHLY, FYNNEI. V shed 7 bases and J shed 2 bases, with 9 bases lying between them. Here the CDR3 reads CASKLSGNQPQHF. DNA for the CDR3: TGTGCCAGCAAACTTAGCGGCAATCAGCCCCAGCATTTT.

The genes are TRBV11-2 and TRBJ2-3, with D maybe TRBD1 (6 bases). The CDR3 contains 14 residues. Germline-derived CDR1 and CDR2 are SGHAT and FQNNGV. The germline V and J ends were trimmed by 5 bases and 0 bases, with 9 bases remaining between them. The DNA for the CDR3 is TGTGCCAGCAGCGCTACAGGGAGCACAGATACGCAGTATTTT. Protein sequence: CASSATGSTDTQYF.

The gene calls are TRBV7-2 and TRBJ1-4, with TRBD1 matching over 7 bases. The germline gives CDR1 SGHTA, CDR2 FQGNSA. The V gene end was trimmed by 5 bases and the J gene end by 3 bases; junction bases not matched to a gene: 6. This CDR3 has 15 amino acids. CDR3: CASSLSQGANEKLFF. For the CDR3, the DNA is TGTGCCAGCAGCCTCAGTCAGGGGGCTAATGAAAAACTGTTTTTT.

The gene calls are TRBV4-2 and TRBJ1-3, with D possibly being TRBD1 (5 bases). The germline gives CDR1 LGHNA, CDR2 YNFKEQ. The germline V and J ends were trimmed by 0 bases and 4 bases, with 13 bases remaining between them. The CDR3 covers 16 residues. CDR3 residues: CASSQDTGPGGNTIYF. DNA of the CDR3: TGTGCCAGCAGCCAAGATACAGGTCCTGGGGGAAACACCATATATTTT.

This chain connects TRBV29-1 to TRBJ2-3; TRBD1 matches at 10 bases. Trimming removed 5 bases from V and 1 base from J; junction bases left unmatched: 3. The germline V gene encodes CDR1 SQVTM and CDR2 ANQGSEA. The CDR3 loop spans 14 amino acids. CDR3 DNA sequence: TGCAGCGTTACCGGGACAGGGGGCACAGATACGCAGTATTTT. Protein product: CSVTGTGGTDTQYF.

V usage is TRBV30 and J usage is TRBJ2-3, with 8 bases fitting TRBD1. V dropped 1 base and J dropped 5; count of bases not matched to a gene: 8. Per germline, CDR1 GTSNPN and CDR2 SVGIG (reference sequence). The CDR3 spans 15 residues. The CDR3 reads CAWSGAGGGLDTQYF. The CDR3 nucleotides read TGTGCCTGGAGTGGAGCAGGGGGCGGTCTAGATACGCAGTATTTT. Supplemented by reference TRBV30 and TRBJ2-3, the full variable domain reads SQTIHQWPATLVQPVGSPLSLECTVEGTSNPNLYWYRQAAGRGLQLLFYSVGIGQISSEVPQNLSASRPQDRQFILSSKKLLLSDSGFYLCAWSGAGGGLDTQYFGPGTRLTVL.

This clone was observed a few times. The rearrangement links TRBV7-9 to TRBJ2-5, with 9 bases fitting TRBD1. V lost 4 bases, J lost 5 bases, and 2 bases stayed unmatched. CDR3 length: 13 amino acids. CDR1 and CDR2 from the germline V gene are SEHNR and FQNEAQ (reference sequence). The CDR3 loop is CASSYRGQETQYF. In DNA form, the CDR3 reads TGTGCCAGCAGCTACAGGGGGCAGGAGACCCAGTACTTC. Full variable domain (remainder filled in from reference TRBV7-9 and TRBJ2-5): DTGVSQNPRHKITKRGQNVTFRCDPISEHNRLYWYRQTLGQGPEFLTYFQNEAQLEKSRLLSDRFSAERPKGSFSTLEIQRTEQGDSAMYLCASSYRGQETQYFGPGTRLLVL.

A remark on this clone: Other DNA sequences in the same sample also yield this CDR3. This chain joins TRBV5-1 and TRBJ2-1, with D unresolved. The CDR3 is 15 residues long. Trimming left V 0 bases short and J 0 bases short, with 7 bases between. Germline V gene data show CDR1 as SGHRS and CDR2 as YFSETQ. The chain's CDR3 is CASSLGGSSYNEQFF. Written as DNA, the CDR3 is TGCGCCAGCAGCTTGGGTGGTAGCTCCTACAATGAGCAGTTCTTC.

This clone was detected only a few times. The chain recombines TRBV5-4 with TRBJ2-3; D perhaps matches TRBD2 (6 bases). The CDR3 extends over 16 amino acids. Trimming cost V 0 bases and J 1 base, with 12 bases left between them. Germline V gene sequence: CDR1 SGHNT, CDR2 YYREEE (reference sequence). CDR3 DNA: TGTGCCAGCAGCTTGGTAGGGACTCGTGGCACAGATACGCAGTATTTT. Its protein is CASSLVGTRGTDTQYF.

This clone was found a few times. The chain uses TRBV19 and TRBJ2-2; D is unclear. The CDR3 covers 13 residues. In germline, CDR1 is LNHDA, CDR2 SQIVND (reference sequence). Trimming removed 5 bases at V and 5 bases at J, with 9 bases between. The CDR3: CASSHRWTGELFF. The CDR3 bases are TGTGCCAGTAGTCATCGGTGGACCGGGGAGCTGTTTTTT.